Sequencing of this T cell receptor (beta chain) was carried out in a study of T cell responses to AZD1222 COVID-19 vaccine. Notes on the study in general: Reportedly, nearly half the spike-specific TCRs target unmutated variant regions. Only 5 or 6 people who got AZD1222 tested seropositive at baseline. Clonal diversity was possibly underestimated, and white British individuals and females predominated among donors.

The V end was cut by 2 bases, the J end by 4 bases, with 11 bases between. The germline V gene has CDR1 SGHAT and CDR2 FQNNGV. CDR3 length: 14 amino acids. To note about this clone: Antigen: not known.

Profiled with immunoSEQ multiplex PCR; TCRdb holds only in-frame clones, not every one. The sample has over 75,000 clones, roughly 90% seen once. This clonotype was sampled from an adult in good health. This chain connects TRBV11-2 to TRBJ1-1; a possible D gene is TRBD1 (5 bases). The sequences come from peripheral blood, collected on day 0 of AZD1222 vaccination. The CDR3 DNA sequence: TGTGCCAGCAGCTTAAGATCGGGACCCACTGAAGCTTTCTTT. This codes for CASSLRSGPTEAFF.